This T cell receptor (beta chain) was observed in a study of early stage breast cancer tumors. Study-level background: ER+/PR+/HER2- status applied to about 80% of the 16 invasive breast tumors. Whole-study findings and limits: Tumors had roughly 2.4-fold higher T cell density and higher clonality than adjacent normal breast tissue.

As concerns this clone: What it binds is unknown.

Using immunoSEQ multiplex PCR, the repertoire was profiled, and TCRdb retains in-frame clones only, with some absent. The sample holds fewer than 90,000 clones, around 85% seen once. Germline V gives CDR1 DFQATT, CDR2 SNEGSKA (reference sequence). Unmatched junction bases numbered 6, after V lost 6 bases and J lost 8 bases. The CDR3 is 11 residues long. Sequencing was done on a sample of blood. This sequence joins TRBV20-1 and TRBJ1-1; 7 bases are shared with TRBD1. The source of this sequence is a person between 55 and 70 years old with breast cancer. CDR3 in DNA: TGCAGTGCCAATGGACAGGCGGAAGCTTTCTTT. Protein product: CSANGQAEAFF.